A single sample is the source of the 7 T cell receptor beta chains below, sequenced in a study of T cells in Graves' hyperthyroidism and ophthalmopathy. Authors of the study amplified TCR beta CDR3 regions from RNA transcripts. HTBI primers were the set used in a first-round RT-PCR of the TCR CDR3. TCRdb processed the multiplex PCR reads anew with MiXCR; each CDR3 protein has one entry. The table records some 720,000 distinct CDR3 sequences, about 16% of them present only once. The source material was blood. The origin of the receptors is a man younger than 30 with Graves' hyperthyroidism.

The chain combines TRBV6-1 with TRBJ1-6, with 7 bases identical to TRBD1. From germline, CDR1 is MNHNS and CDR2 SASEGT. The ends lost 8 bases at V and 0 bases at J; junction bases unmatched: 4. The CDR3 runs to 15 residues. The CDR3 sequence: CASPGQSSYNSPLHF. For the CDR3, the DNA is TGTGCCAGCCCGGGACAGAGCTCCTATAATTCACCCCTCCACTTT.

This rearrangement joins TRBV5-8 to TRBJ2-3, with D possibly being TRBD1 or TRBD2 (6 bases each). V dropped 4 bases and J dropped 5 bases, with 17 bases sitting between them. Germline CDR1 reads SGHTS; CDR2 reads YDEGEE. The CDR3 sequence is 15 residues long. CDR3 in amino acids: CASSEGTRGGDTQYF. The CDR3 nucleotides read TGTGCCAGCAGCGAGGGGACTCGAGGGGGAGATACGCAGTATTTT.

This clonotype was observed many times. V and J are TRBV6-1 and TRBJ2-3; 9 bases are a match to TRBD2. V dropped 6 bases and J dropped 5; count of bases not matched to a gene: 6. Germline V gene lookup returns CDR1 MNHNS and CDR2 SASEGT. The CDR3 has 14 residues. In DNA form, the CDR3 reads TGTGCCAGCAGCCGAGCGGGAGGAGAAGATACGCAGTATTTT. Translation: CASSRAGGEDTQYF.

This clonotype was recorded at least ten times. CDR3 DNA sequence: TGTGCCAGCAGCGGCCCGTGGGATGGCTACACCTTC. Its translation: CASSGPWDGYTF. The chain recombines TRBV9 with TRBJ1-2; no clear D. The V end lost 3 bases, the J end lost 6 bases, and 9 bases lay between the germline ends. The CDR3 loop spans 12 amino acids. Germline V gene data show CDR1 as SGDLS and CDR2 as YYNGEE.

This clonotype was picked up many times. This chain connects TRBV20-1 to TRBJ1-4; D unclear. V was cut by 2 bases and J by 7 bases, with 11 bases left in between. This CDR3 comprises 13 residues. CDR1 is DFQATT and CDR2 is SNEGSKA in the germline V gene (reference sequence). CDR3 amino acids: CSARQRGSEKLFF. In DNA form, the CDR3 reads TGCAGTGCTAGACAGCGGGGAAGTGAAAAACTGTTTTTT.

CDR3 amino acids: CSAPETSGIKDEQYF. The DNA of the CDR3 is TGCAGTGCTCCTGAGACTAGCGGGATAAAAGACGAGCAGTACTTC. The chain links TRBV20-1 to TRBJ2-7; TRBD2 matches 11 bases. The CDR3 is 15 amino acids. The germline V gene encodes CDR1 DFQATT and CDR2 SNEGSKA (reference sequence). J gave up 5 bases and V 5 bases, and 11 bases lay outside the gene matches.

There are many counts of this clonotype. The chain links TRBV28 to TRBJ2-7, with 9 bases aligning to TRBD2. Germline loops: CDR1 MDHEN, CDR2 SYDVKM. J lost 1 base, V lost 6 bases, and 7 bases had no gene match. This CDR3 region has 15 residues. CDR3 sequence: CASSSSGRKSYEQYF. CDR3 in DNA: TGTGCCAGCAGCTCCAGCGGGAGGAAGTCCTACGAGCAGTACTTC.